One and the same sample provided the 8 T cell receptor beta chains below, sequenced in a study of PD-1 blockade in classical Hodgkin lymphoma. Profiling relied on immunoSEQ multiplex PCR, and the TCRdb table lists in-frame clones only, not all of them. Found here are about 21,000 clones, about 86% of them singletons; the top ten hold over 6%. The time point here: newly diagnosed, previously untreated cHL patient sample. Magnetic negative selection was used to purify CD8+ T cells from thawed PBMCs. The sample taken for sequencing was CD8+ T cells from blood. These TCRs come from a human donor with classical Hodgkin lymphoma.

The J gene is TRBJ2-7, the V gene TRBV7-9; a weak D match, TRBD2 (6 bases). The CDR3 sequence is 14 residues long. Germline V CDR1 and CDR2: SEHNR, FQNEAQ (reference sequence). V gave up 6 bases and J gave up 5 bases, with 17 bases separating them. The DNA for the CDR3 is TGTGCCAGCAGGCGGGACGGTCTAGTCGACGAGCAGTACTTC. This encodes CASRRDGLVDEQYF.

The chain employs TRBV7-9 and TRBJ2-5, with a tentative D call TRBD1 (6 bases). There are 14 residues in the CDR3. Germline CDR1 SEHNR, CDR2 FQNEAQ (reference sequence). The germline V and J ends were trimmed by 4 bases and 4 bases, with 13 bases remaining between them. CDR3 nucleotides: TGTGCCAGCAGCTCTTCAGGGGAAGCAGAGACCCAGTACTTC. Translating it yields CASSSSGEAETQYF.

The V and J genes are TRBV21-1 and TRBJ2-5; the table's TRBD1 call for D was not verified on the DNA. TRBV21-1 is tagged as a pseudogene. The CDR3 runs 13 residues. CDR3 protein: CASTIQGLETQYF. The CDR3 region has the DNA TGTGCCAGCACCATACAGGGGTTGGAGACCCAGTACTTC.

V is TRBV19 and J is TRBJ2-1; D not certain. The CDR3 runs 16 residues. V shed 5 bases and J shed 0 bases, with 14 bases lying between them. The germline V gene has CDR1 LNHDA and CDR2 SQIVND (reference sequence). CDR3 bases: TGTGCCAGTAGTGTCTCTACCCTGAGCTCCTACAATGAGCAGTTCTTC. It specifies CASSVSTLSSYNEQFF.

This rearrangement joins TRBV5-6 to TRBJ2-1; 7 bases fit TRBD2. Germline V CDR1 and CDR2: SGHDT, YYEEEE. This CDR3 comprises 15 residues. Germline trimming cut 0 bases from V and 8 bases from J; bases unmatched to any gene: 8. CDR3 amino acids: CASSLDPPGRDEQFF. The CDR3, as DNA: TGTGCCAGCAGCTTGGACCCCCCGGGGAGGGATGAGCAGTTCTTC.

The CDR3 reads CASSLSWGGNQPQHF. The CDR3 region has the DNA TGTGCCAGCAGTTTGAGCTGGGGGGGGAATCAGCCCCAGCATTTT. V and J are TRBV27 and TRBJ1-5; possibly TRBD1 for D (5 bases). Germline CDR1 is MNHEY and CDR2 is SMNVEV (reference sequence). V shed 3 bases and J shed 4 bases, with 13 bases lying between them. This CDR3 comprises 15 residues.

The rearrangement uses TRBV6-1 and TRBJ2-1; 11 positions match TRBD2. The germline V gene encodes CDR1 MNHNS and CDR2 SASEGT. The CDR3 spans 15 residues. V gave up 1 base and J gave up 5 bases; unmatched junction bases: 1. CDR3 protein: CASSEGTSGHNEQFF. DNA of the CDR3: TGTGCCAGCAGTGAAGGGACTAGCGGGCACAATGAGCAGTTCTTC.

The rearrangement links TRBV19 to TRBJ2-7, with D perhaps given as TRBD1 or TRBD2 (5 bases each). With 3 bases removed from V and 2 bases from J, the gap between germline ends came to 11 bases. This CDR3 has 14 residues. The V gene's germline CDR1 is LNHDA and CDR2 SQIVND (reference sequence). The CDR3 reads CASSIRDGPYEQYF. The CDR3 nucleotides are TGTGCCAGTAGTATCCGGGACGGTCCCTACGAGCAGTACTTC.